A single sample is the source of the 7 T cell receptor beta chains below, sequenced in a study of glioma-infiltrating T cells after dendritic cell vaccination. Libraries were prepared by immunoSEQ multiplex PCR; TCRdb keeps only in-frame clonotypes and omits some of them. The sample has around 10,000 clones, roughly four fifths seen once. Time point meaning: after dendritic cell vaccination, including at tumor progression/relapse. This specimen consisted of blood, obtained after dendritic cell vaccination. These receptor sequences come from a human donor with glioblastoma.

This clone was seen a few times. This sequence joins TRBV5-7 and TRBJ1-2; 9 bases align to TRBD1. TRBV5-7 is annotated as an ORF whose role is uncertain. The CDR3 totals 15 residues. Trimming took 3 bases from V and 4 from J; bases not matched to a gene: 7. The CDR3 DNA follows: TGTGCCAGCAGCTCCGGGACAGGGATATTCTATGGCTACACCTTC. Protein: CASSSGTGIFYGYTF.

The chain couples TRBV2 to TRBJ1-2, with 9 bases aligning to TRBD1. Trimming at V came to 6 bases and at J to 1 base, leaving 9 bases not matched to a gene. From germline, CDR1 is SNHLY and CDR2 FYNNEI. The CDR3 spans 16 residues. The CDR3 nucleotides are TGTGCCAGCAGATACAGGGGGCTCGGGAGTAACTATGGCTACACCTTC. The encoded protein is CASRYRGLGSNYGYTF.

This rearrangement joins TRBV12-5 to TRBJ2-1, with 7 bases matching TRBD2. The germline V gene has CDR1 LGHNT and CDR2 FRNRAP. V dropped 0 bases and J dropped 7; count of bases not matched to a gene: 9. This CDR3 region has 16 residues. The CDR3 is CASGLVLGGTGNEQFF. Here the CDR3 DNA reads TGTGCTAGTGGTTTGGTCCTGGGAGGGACTGGGAATGAGCAGTTCTTC.

This chain links TRBV11-2 with TRBJ2-3; D uncertain. The V end was cut by 5 bases, the J end by 6 bases, with 9 bases between. The length of the CDR3 is 12 residues. Germline V gene data show CDR1 as SGHAT and CDR2 as FQNNGV. In DNA, the CDR3 is TGTGCCAGCAGCCCAGTATCGGATACGCAGTATTTT. Encoded protein: CASSPVSDTQYF.

The chain combines TRBV4-1 with TRBJ2-4, with D possibly being TRBD2 (6 bases). V was pared by 0 bases and J by 14 bases, with 20 bases between. Germline V lookup: CDR1 MGHRA, CDR2 YSYEKL. CDR3 length: 15 amino acids. The CDR3 DNA follows: TGCGCCAGCAGCCAAGAAGGGACTCCTTTTCCCCTGGAGTACTTC. Translating gives CASSQEGTPFPLEYF.

This chain uses TRBV9 with TRBJ2-7, with D possibly TRBD1 on 6 matching bases. The length of the CDR3 is 15 residues. The germline gives CDR1 SGDLS, CDR2 YYNGEE. Trimming pared 0 bases from V and 3 bases from J, leaving 13 bases between. The CDR3 sequence: CASSVGAGEIYEQYF. CDR3 sequence (DNA): TGTGCCAGCAGCGTAGGGGCAGGGGAAATCTACGAGCAGTACTTC.

The chain employs TRBV27 and TRBJ1-2; D may be TRBD1 (6 bases). V dropped 5 bases and J dropped 4 bases, with 20 bases sitting between them. This CDR3 has 16 residues. The V gene's germline CDR1 is MNHEY and CDR2 SMNVEV (reference sequence). The CDR3 region is CASSTLLQGHRYGYTF. The CDR3 DNA is TGTGCCAGCAGTACTCTTTTACAGGGCCACCGCTATGGCTACACCTTC.